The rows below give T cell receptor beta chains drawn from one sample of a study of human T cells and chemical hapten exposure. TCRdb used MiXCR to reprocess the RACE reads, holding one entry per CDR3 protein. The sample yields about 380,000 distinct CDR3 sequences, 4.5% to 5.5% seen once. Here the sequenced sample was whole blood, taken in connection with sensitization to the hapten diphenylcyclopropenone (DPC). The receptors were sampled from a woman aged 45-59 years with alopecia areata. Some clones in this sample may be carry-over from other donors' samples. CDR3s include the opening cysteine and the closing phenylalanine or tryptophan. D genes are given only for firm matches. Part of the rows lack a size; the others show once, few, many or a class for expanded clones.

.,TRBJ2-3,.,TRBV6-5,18,TGTGCCAGCAGTTATCTACCCCCTGGGACGGATATCACAGATACGCAGTATTTT,CASSYLPPGTDITDTQYF
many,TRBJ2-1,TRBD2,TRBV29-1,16,TGCAGCGTTGGAGGACTAGCGGGGGGGCGATACAATGAGCAGTTCTTC,CSVGGLAGGRYNEQFF
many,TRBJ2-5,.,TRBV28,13,TGTGCCAGCAGTCCCAGGGGCCAAGAGACCCAGTACTTC,CASSPRGQETQYF
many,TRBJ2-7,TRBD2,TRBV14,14,TGTGCCAGCAGCCACCTACTAGCGGGAGGCGAGCAGTACTTC,CASSHLLAGGEQYF
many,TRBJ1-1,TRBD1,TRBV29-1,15,TGCAGCGTTACACAAGCCGGGACAGGGGCGACTGAAGCTTTCTTT,CSVTQAGTGATEAFF
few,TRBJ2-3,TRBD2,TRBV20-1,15,TGCAGTGGTACTAGCGGGATTACTAGCACAGATACGCAGTATTTT,CSGTSGITSTDTQYF
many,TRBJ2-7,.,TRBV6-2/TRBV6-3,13,TGTGCCAGCAGTTACCGCAGGGCCTACGAGCAGTACTTC,CASSYRRAYEQYF
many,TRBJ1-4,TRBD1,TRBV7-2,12,TGTGCCAGCAGCTCGTACAGGGGAAAACTGTTTTTT,CASSSYRGKLFF
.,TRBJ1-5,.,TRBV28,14,TGTGCCAGCAGTGCTACCGGGAGGTATCAGCCCCAGCATTTT,CASSATGRYQPQHF
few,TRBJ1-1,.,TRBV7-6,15,TGTGCCAGCAGCTCTACCGACAGCATGAACACTGAAGCTTTCTTT,CASSSTDSMNTEAFF
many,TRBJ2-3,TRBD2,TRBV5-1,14,TGCGCCAGCAGGAAGCGGGGAAACACAGATACGCAGTATTTT,CASRKRGNTDTQYF
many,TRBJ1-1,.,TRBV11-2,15,TGTGCCAGCAGCTTAGACGGACAGTTGAACACTGAAGCTTTCTTT,CASSLDGQLNTEAFF
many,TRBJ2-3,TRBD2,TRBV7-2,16,TGTGCCAGCAGCTTATTAGGGCGGGAGGGCACAGATACGCAGTATTTT,CASSLLGREGTDTQYF
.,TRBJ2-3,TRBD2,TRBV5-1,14,TGCGCCAGCTGGAACGGGAGGGCGGGAGATACGCAGTATTTT,CASWNGRAGDTQYF
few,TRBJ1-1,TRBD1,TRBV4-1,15,TGCGCCAGCAGCCCTTATGTAGACAGGGCAGGTGAAGCTTTCTTT,CASSPYVDRAGEAFF
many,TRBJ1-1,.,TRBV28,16,TGTGCCAGCAGTTTGATGGTCGGAGCCGGTGGGACTGAAGCTTTCTTT,CASSLMVGAGGTEAFF
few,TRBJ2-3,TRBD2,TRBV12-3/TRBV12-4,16,TGTGCCAGCAGTCACCAACTAGCGGGAGGCTCAGATACGCAGTATTTT,CASSHQLAGGSDTQYF
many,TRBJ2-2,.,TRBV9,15,TGTGCCAGCAGCGTAGTGACCGGGCCTGGCGGGGAGCTGTTTTTT,CASSVVTGPGGELFF
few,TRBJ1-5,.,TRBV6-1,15,TGTGCCAGCAGTGAAGCGATGAGCTCCAATCAGCCCCAGCATTTT,CASSEAMSSNQPQHF
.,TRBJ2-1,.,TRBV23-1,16,TGCGCCAGCAGTCAATCGTGCATGAACTCCTACAATGAGCAGTTCTTC,CASSQSCMNSYNEQFF
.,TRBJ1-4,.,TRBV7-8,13,TGTGCCAGCAGCTTAGTCGTGGGAGAAAAACTGTTTTTT,CASSLVVGEKLFF
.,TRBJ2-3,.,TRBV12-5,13,TGTGCTAGTGGTTTTAAAGATGCCACCACGCAGTATTTT,CASGFKDATTQYF
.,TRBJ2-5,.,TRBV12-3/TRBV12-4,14,TGTGCCAGCAGTTTAATCACTACCCGAGAGACCCAGTACTTC,CASSLITTRETQYF
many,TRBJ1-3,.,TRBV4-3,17,TGCGCCAGCAGCCAAGATTACCCGACCTCCTCTGGAAACACCATATATTTT,CASSQDYPTSSGNTIYF
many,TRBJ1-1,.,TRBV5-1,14,TGCGCCAGCAGCGGGGATGCGGCGAACACTGAAGCTTTCTTT,CASSGDAANTEAFF
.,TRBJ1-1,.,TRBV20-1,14,TGCAGTGCTAAGAGGGGGGATATGAACACTGAAGCTTTCTTT,CSAKRGDMNTEAFF
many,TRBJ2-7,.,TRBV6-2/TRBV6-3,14,TGTGCCAGCACCGAAACCAGGGTCTTCTACGAGCAGTACTTC,CASTETRVFYEQYF
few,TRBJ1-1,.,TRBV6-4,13,TGTGCCAGCAAATTTCAGGAGAACACTGAAGCTTTCTTT,CASKFQENTEAFF
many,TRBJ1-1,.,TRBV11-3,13,TGTGCCAGCAGCTTAAGCGACTCCACTGAAGCTTTCTTT,CASSLSDSTEAFF
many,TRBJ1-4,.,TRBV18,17,TGTGCCAGCTCACCACTCGGCATAAGTGGGTCTAATGAAAAACTGTTTTTT,CASSPLGISGSNEKLFF
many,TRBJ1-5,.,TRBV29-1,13,TGCAGCGTTCAGGACACCCCCAATCAGCCCCAGCATTTT,CSVQDTPNQPQHF
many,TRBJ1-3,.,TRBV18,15,TGTGCCAGCTCAGCTACACCAATCTCTGGAAACACCATATATTTT,CASSATPISGNTIYF
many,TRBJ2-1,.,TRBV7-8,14,TGTGCCAGCAGCTTAGACTACCTCTACAATGAGCAGTTCTTC,CASSLDYLYNEQFF
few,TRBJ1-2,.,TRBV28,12,TGTGCCAGCAGTCGGAACAACTATGGCTACACCTTC,CASSRNNYGYTF
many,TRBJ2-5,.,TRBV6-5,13,TGTGCCAGCAGCCGAGGTGGGGAAGAGACCCAGTACTTC,CASSRGGEETQYF
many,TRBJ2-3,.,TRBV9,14,TGTGCCAGCAGTAGAGGACTCAGCACAGATACGCAGTATTTT,CASSRGLSTDTQYF
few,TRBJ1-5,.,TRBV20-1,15,TGCAGTGCTAGACTCCAGGGGTCTACAAATCAGCCCCAGCATTTT,CSARLQGSTNQPQHF
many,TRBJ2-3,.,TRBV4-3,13,TGCGCCAGCAGGCCTAGCGACACAGATACGCAGTATTTT,CASRPSDTDTQYF
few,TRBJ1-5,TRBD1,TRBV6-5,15,TGTGCCAGCAGAAGGACACGGACAGGGGATCAGCCCCAGCATTTT,CASRRTRTGDQPQHF
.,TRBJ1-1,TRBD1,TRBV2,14,TGTGCCAGCAGTGACGAGGGGGCAGTCACTGAAACTTTCTTT,CASSDEGAVTETFF
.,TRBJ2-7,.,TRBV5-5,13,TGTGCCAGCAGCTTGTTTCAGCGGCACGAGCAGTACTTC,CASSLFQRHEQYF
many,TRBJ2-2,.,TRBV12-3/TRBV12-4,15,TGTGCCAGCAGTTCCCCGTGGGGGATAGCCGGGGAGCTGTTTTTT,CASSSPWGIAGELFF
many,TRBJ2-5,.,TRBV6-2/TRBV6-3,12,TGTGCCAGCAGTTCCAATAGTCAGACCCAGTACTTC,CASSSNSQTQYF
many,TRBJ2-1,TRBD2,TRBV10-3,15,TGTGCCATCAGTGATGCGGGAGGCAATACCAATGAGCAGTTCTTC,CAISDAGGNTNEQFF
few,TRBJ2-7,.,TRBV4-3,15,TGCGCCAGCAGCCAACAAGGGGGGGGATCCTACGAGCAGTACTTC,CASSQQGGGSYEQYF
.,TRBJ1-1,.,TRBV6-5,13,TGTGCCAGCAGTTACAACATGAACACTGAAGCTTTCTTT,CASSYNMNTEAFF